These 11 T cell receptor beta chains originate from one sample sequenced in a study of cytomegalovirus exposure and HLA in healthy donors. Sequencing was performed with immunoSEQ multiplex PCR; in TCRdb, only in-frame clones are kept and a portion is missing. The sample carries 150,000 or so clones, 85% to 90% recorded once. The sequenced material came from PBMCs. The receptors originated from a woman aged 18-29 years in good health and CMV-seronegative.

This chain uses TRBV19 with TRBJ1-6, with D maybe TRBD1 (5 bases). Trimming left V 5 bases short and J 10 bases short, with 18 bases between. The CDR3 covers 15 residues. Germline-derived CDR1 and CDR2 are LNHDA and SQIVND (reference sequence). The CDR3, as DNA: TGTGCCAGTAGTTCCCCCGATAACAGGTTATCACCCCTCCACTTT. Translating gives CASSSPDNRLSPLHF.

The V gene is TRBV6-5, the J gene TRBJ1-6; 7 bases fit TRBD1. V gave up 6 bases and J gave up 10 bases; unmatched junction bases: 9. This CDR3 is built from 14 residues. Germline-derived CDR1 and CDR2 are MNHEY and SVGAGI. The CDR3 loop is CASRENRGWSPLHF. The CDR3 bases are TGTGCCAGCAGGGAGAACAGGGGTTGGTCACCCCTCCACTTT.

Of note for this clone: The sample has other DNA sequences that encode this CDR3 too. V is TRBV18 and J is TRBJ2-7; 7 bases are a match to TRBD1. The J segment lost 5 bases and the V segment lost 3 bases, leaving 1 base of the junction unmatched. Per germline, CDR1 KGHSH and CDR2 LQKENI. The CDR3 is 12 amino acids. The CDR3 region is CASSPDRDEQYF. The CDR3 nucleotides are TGTGCCAGCTCACCTGACAGGGACGAGCAGTACTTC.

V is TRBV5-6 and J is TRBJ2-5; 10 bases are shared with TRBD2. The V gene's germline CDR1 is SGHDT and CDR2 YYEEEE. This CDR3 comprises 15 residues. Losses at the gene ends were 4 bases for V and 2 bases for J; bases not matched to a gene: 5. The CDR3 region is CASSPTSGVQETQYF. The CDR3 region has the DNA TGTGCCAGCAGCCCTACTAGCGGGGTTCAAGAGACCCAGTACTTC.

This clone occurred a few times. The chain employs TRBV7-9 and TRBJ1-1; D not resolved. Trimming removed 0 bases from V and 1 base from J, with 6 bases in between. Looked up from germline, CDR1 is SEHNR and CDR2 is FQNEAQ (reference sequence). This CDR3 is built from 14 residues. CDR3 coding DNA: TGTGCCAGCAGCTTAGCGGGCAGGAACACTGAAGCTTTCTTT. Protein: CASSLAGRNTEAFF.

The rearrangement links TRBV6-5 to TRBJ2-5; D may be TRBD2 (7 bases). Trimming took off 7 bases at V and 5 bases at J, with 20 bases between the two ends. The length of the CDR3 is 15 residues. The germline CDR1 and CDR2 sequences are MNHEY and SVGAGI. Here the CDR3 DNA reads TGTGCCAGCACCTCGCAAACGGGGGGCCACGAGACCCAGTACTTC. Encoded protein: CASTSQTGGHETQYF.

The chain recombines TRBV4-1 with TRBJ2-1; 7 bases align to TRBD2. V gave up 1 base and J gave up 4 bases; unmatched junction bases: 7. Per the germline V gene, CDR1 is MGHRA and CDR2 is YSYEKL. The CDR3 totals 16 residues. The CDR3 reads CASSQVGRGRYNEQFF. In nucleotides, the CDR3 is TGCGCCAGCAGCCAAGTGGGGCGGGGGAGATACAATGAGCAGTTCTTC.

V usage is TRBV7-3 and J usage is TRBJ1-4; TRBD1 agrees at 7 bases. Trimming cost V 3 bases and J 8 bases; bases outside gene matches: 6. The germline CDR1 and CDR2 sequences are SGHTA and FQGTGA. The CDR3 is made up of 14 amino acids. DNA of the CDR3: TGTGCCAGCAGCTTGAAAAGGGGGCAGGAAAAACTGTTTTTT. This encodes CASSLKRGQEKLFF.

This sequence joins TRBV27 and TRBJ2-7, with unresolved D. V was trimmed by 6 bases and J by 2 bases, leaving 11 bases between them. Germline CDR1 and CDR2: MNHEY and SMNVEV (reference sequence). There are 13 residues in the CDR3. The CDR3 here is CASSSPEAYEQYF. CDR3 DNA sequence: TGTGCCAGCAGCTCTCCAGAGGCCTACGAGCAGTACTTC.

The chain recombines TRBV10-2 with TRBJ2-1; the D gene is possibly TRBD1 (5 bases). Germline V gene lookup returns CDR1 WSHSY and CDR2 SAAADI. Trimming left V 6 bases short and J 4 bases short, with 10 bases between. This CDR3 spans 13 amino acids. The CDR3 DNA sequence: TGCGCCAGCAGGGATGACAGTTACAATGAGCAGTTCTTC. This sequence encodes CASRDDSYNEQFF.

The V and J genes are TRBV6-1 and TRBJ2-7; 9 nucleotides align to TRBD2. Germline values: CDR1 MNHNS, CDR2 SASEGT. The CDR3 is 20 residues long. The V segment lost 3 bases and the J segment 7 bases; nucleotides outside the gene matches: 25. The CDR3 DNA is TGTGCCAGCAGTGAGGCGGTCTTTCAAGCGGGGGGCCGACGACTACGGGAGCAGTACTTC. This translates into CASSEAVFQAGGRRLREQYF.